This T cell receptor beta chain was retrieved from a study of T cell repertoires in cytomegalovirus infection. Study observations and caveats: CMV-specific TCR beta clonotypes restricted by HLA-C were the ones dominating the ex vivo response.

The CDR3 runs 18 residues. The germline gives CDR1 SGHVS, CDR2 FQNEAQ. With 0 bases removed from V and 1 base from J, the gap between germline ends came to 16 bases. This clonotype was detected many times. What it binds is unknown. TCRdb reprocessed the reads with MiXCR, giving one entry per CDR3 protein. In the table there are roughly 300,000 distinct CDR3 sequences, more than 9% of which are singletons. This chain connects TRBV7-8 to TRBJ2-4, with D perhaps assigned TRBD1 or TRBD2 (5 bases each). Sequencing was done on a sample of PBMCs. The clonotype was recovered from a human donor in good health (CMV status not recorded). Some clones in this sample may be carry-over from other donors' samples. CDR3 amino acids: CASSLAPRGFGAKNIQYF. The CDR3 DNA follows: TGTGCCAGCAGCTTAGCTCCGAGGGGATTTGGGGCCAAAAACATTCAGTACTTC.